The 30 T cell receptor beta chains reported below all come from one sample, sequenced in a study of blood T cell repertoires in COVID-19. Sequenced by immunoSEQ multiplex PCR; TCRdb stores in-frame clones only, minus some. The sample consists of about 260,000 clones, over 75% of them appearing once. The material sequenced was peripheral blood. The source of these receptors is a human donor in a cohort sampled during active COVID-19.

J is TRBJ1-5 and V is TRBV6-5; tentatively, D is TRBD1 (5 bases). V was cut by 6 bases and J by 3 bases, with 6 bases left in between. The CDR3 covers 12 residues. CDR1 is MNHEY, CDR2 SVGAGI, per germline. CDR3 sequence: CASRTDNQPQHF. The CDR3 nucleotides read TGTGCCAGCAGGACAGACAATCAGCCCCAGCATTTT.

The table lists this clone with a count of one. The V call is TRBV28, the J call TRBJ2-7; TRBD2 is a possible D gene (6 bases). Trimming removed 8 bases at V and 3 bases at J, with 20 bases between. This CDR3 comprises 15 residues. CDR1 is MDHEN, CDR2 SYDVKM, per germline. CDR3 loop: CASGGSSGSRYEQYF. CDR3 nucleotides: TGTGCCAGCGGTGGATCCAGCGGGTCCCGCTACGAGCAGTACTTC.

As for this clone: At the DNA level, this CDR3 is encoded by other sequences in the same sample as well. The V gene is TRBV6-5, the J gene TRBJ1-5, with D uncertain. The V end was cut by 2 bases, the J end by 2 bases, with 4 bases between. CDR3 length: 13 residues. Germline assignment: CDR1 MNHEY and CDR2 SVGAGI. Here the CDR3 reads CASSYQGNQPQHF. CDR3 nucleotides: TGTGCCAGCAGTTACCAGGGCAATCAGCCCCAGCATTTT.

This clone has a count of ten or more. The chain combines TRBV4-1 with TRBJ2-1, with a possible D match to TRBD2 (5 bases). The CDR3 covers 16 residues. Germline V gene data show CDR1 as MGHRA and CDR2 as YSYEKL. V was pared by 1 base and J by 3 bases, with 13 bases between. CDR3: CASSQVRLLVYNEQFF. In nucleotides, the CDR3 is TGCGCCAGCAGCCAAGTTCGACTACTAGTCTACAATGAGCAGTTCTTC.

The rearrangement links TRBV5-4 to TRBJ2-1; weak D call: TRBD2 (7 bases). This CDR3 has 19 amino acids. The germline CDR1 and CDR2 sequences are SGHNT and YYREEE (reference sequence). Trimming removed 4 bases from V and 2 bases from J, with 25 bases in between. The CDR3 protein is CASSKGGTYSGTTYNEQFF. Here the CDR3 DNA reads TGTGCCAGCAGCAAGGGGGGGACCTATAGCGGTACAACCTACAATGAGCAGTTCTTC. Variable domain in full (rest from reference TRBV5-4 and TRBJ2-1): ETGVTQSPTHLIKTRGQQVTLRCSSQSGHNTVSWYQQALGQGPQFIFQYYREEENGRGNFPPRFSGLQFPNYSSELNVNALELDDSALYLCASSKGGTYSGTTYNEQFFGPGTRLTVL.

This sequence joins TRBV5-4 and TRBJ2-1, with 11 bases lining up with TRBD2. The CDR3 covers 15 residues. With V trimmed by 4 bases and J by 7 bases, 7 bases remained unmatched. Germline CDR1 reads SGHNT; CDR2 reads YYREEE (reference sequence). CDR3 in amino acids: CASSVTSGKGNEQFF. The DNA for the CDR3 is TGTGCCAGCAGCGTGACTAGCGGGAAAGGGAATGAGCAGTTCTTC.

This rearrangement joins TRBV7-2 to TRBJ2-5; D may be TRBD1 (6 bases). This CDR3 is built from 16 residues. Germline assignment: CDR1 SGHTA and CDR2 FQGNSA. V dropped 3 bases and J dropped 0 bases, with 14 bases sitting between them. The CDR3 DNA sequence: TGTGCCAGCAGCTTGCTTGGGACACAGTACCAAGAGACCCAGTACTTC. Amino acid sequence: CASSLLGTQYQETQYF.

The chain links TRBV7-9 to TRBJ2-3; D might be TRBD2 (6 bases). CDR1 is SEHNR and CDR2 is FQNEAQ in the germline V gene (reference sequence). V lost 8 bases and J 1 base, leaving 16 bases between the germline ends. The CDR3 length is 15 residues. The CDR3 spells CASPPLRGRTDTQYF. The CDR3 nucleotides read TGTGCCAGCCCCCCATTGCGGGGCCGCACAGATACGCAGTATTTT.

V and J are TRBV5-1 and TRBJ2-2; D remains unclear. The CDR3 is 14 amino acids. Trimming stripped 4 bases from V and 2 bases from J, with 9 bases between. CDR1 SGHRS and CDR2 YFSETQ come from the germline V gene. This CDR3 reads CASSVTRNTGELFF. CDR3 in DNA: TGCGCCAGCAGCGTGACTCGTAACACCGGGGAGCTGTTTTTT.

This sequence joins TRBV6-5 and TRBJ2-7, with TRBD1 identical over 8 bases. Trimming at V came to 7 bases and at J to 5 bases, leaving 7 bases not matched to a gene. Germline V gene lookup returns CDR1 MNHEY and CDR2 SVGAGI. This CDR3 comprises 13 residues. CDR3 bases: TGTGCCAGCACTGCAGGGGGCGGGAACGAGCAGTACTTC. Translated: CASTAGGGNEQYF.

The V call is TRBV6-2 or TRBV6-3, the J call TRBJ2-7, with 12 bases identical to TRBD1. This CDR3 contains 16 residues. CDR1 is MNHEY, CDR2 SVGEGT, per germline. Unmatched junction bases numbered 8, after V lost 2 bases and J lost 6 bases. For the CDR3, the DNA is TGTGCCAGCAGTTACCACCCGGGGACAGGGGGCCTCGAGCAGTACTTC. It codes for CASSYHPGTGGLEQYF.

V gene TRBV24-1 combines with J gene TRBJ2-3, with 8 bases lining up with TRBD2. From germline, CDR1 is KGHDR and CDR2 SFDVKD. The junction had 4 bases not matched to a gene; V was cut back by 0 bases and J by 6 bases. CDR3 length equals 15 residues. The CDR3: CATSDLKRGLDTQYF. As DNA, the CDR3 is TGTGCCACCAGTGATTTGAAGCGGGGGCTGGATACGCAGTATTTT.

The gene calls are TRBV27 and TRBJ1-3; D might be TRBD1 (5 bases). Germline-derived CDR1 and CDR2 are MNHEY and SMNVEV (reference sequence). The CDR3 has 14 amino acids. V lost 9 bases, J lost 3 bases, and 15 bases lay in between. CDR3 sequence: CARTQRGGGNTIYF. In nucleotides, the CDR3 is TGTGCCAGGACACAACGGGGGGGTGGAAACACCATATATTTT.

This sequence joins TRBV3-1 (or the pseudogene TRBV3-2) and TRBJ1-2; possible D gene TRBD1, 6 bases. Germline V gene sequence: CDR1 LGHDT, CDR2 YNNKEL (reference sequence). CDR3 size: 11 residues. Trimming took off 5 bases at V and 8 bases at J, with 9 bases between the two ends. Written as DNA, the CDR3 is TGTGCCAGCAGCTCTCAGGGGGGCTACACCTTC. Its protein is CASSSQGGYTF.

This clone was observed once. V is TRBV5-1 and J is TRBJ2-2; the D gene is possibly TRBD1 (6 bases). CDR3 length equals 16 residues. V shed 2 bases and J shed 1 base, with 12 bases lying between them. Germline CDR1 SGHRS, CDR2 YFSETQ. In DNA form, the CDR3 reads TGCGCCAGCAGCTTCTTGACAGGCGGGAACACCGGGGAGCTGTTTTTT. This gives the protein CASSFLTGGNTGELFF.

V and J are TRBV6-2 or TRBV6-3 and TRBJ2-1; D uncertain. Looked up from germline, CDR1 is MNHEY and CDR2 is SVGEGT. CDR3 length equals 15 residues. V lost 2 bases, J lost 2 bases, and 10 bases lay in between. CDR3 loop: CASSYRQIPYNEQFF. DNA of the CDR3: TGTGCCAGCAGTTACCGCCAGATTCCCTACAATGAGCAGTTCTTC.

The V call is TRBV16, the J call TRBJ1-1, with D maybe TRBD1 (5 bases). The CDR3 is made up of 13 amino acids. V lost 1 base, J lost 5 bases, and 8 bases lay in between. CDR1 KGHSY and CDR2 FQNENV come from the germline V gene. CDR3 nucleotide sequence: TGTGCCAGCAGCCAATGGGGGGAAACTGAAGCTTTCTTT. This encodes CASSQWGETEAFF.

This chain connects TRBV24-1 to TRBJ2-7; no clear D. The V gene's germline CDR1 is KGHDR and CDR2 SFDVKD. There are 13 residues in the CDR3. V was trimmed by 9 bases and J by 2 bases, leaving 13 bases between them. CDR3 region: CATLTITPYEQYF. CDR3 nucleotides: TGTGCCACCCTAACGATTACCCCCTACGAGCAGTACTTC.

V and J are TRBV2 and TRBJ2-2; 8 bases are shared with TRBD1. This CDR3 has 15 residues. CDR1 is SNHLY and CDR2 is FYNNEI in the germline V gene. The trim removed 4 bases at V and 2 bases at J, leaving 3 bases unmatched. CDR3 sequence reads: CASSGDRINTGELFF. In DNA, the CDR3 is TGTGCCAGCAGTGGGGACAGGATAAACACCGGGGAGCTGTTTTTT.

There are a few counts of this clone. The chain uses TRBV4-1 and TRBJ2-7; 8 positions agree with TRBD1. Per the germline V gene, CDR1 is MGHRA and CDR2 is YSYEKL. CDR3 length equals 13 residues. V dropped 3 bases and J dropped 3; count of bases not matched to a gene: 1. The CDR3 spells CASSQGTGYEQYF. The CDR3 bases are TGCGCCAGCAGCCAGGGGACAGGCTACGAGCAGTACTTC.

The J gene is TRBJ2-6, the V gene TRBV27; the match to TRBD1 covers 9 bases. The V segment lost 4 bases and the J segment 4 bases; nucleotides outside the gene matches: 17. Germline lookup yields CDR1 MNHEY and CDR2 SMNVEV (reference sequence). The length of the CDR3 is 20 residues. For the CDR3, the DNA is TGTGCCAGCAGTTCATCGATACTAGGGACAGGGCAGTTGGGGGCCAACGTCCTGACTTTC. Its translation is CASSSSILGTGQLGANVLTF.

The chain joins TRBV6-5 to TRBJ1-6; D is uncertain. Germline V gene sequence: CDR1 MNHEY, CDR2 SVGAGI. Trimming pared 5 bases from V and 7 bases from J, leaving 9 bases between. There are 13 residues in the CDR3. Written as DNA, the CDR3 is TGTGCCAGCAGTCGTACAGAGAATTCACCCCTCCACTTT. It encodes CASSRTENSPLHF.

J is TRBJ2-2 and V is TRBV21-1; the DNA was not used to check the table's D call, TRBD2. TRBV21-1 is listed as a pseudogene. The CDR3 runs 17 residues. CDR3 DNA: TGTGCCAGCAGCGCAGGACTAGCGGGAGGCCCCACCGGGGAGCTGTTTTTT. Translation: CASSAGLAGGPTGELFF.

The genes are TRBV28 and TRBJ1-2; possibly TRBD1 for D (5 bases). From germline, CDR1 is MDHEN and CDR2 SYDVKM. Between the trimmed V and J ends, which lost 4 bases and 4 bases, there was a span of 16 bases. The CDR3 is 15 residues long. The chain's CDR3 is CASSSGGDDAYGYTF. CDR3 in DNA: TGTGCCAGCAGTTCGGGAGGGGATGACGCCTATGGCTACACCTTC.

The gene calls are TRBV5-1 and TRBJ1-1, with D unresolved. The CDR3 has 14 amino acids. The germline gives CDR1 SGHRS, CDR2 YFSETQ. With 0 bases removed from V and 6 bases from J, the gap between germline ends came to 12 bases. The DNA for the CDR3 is TGCGCCAGCAGCTTGGTTTCGTCCGGGGCTGAAGCTTTCTTT. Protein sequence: CASSLVSSGAEAFF. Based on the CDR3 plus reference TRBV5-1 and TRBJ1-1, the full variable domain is KAGVTQTPRYLIKTRGQQVTLSCSPISGHRSVSWYQQTPGQGLQFLFEYFSETQRNKGNFPGRFSGRQFSNSRSEMNVSTLELGDSALYLCASSLVSSGAEAFFGQGTRLTVV.

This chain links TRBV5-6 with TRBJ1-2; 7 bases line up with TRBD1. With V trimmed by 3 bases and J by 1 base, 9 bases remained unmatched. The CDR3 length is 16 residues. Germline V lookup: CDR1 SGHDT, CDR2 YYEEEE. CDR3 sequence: CASSSIWTGVNYGYTF. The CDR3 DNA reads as TGTGCCAGCAGCTCGATTTGGACAGGAGTTAACTATGGCTACACCTTC.

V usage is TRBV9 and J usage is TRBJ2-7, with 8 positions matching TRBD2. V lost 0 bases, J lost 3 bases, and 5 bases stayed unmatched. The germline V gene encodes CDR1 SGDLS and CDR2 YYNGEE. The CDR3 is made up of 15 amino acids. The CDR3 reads CASSVELAGHYEQYF. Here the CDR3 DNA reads TGTGCCAGCAGCGTAGAATTAGCGGGACACTACGAGCAGTACTTC.

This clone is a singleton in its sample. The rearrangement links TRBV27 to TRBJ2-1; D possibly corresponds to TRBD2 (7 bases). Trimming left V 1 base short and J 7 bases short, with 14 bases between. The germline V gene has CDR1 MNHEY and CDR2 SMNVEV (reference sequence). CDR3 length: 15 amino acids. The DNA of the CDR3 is TGTGCCAGCAGTTTATTGGGGGCGGGGGTTAATGAGCAGTTCTTC. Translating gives CASSLLGAGVNEQFF.

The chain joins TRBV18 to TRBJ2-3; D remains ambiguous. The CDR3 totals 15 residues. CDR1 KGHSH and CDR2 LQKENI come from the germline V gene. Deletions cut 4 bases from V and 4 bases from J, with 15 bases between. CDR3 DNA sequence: TGTGCCAGCTCACGTGACTCACACTCCGCAGATACGCAGTATTTT. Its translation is CASSRDSHSADTQYF.

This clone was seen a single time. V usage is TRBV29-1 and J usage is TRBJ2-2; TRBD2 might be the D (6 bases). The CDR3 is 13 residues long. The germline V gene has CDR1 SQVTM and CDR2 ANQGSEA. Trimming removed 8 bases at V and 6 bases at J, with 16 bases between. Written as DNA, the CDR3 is TGCAGCTCGGCAGAGTCGGGGGCCGGGGAGCTGTTTTTT. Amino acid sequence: CSSAESGAGELFF.